One and the same sample provided the 8 T cell receptor beta chains below, sequenced in a study of blood T cell repertoires in COVID-19. The table came from immunoSEQ multiplex PCR; TCRdb's copy has only in-frame clones and leaves some out. The repertoire has 150,000 to 200,000 clones, 78% of them found once; the top ten carry 17%. Sequenced material: PBMCs or T cells enriched from blood (not recorded which). These receptors all come from a woman between 45 and 60 years old who had recovered from COVID-19.

The genes are TRBV7-9 and TRBJ1-3; unclear D gene. The CDR3 is 13 amino acids. CDR1 is SEHNR and CDR2 is FQNEAQ in the germline V gene (reference sequence). The germline V and J ends were trimmed by 10 bases and 1 base, with 11 bases remaining between them. The CDR3 spells CATNPGSGNTIYF. CDR3 DNA: TGTGCCACCAATCCGGGGTCTGGAAACACCATATATTTT.

The rearrangement joins TRBV28 to TRBJ1-1; maybe TRBD1 (5 bases). The V gene's germline CDR1 is MDHEN and CDR2 SYDVKM. V lost 2 bases to trimming and J lost 7 bases, with 8 bases between them. This CDR3 is built from 12 residues. This CDR3 is CASSLGGYEAFF. In DNA form, the CDR3 reads TGTGCCAGCAGTTTAGGGGGGTATGAAGCTTTCTTT.

This rearrangement joins TRBV19 to TRBJ2-3, with TRBD2 as a possible D gene (6 bases). The V end lost 3 bases, the J end lost 5 bases, and 12 bases lay between the germline ends. The germline V gene has CDR1 LNHDA and CDR2 SQIVND (reference sequence). The CDR3 extends over 14 amino acids. CDR3 nucleotide sequence: TGTGCCAGTAGTATGGACTACTCGGTAGATACGCAGTATTTT. Translating gives CASSMDYSVDTQYF.

The rearrangement uses TRBV11-2 and TRBJ1-5; 7 bases are a match to TRBD1. This CDR3 comprises 15 residues. The V gene's germline CDR1 is SGHAT and CDR2 FQNNGV. The trim removed 3 bases at V and 3 bases at J, leaving 5 bases unmatched. CDR3 loop: CASSFSGGNNQPQHF. As DNA, the CDR3 is TGTGCCAGCAGCTTTTCAGGGGGAAACAATCAGCCCCAGCATTTT.

The chain joins TRBV6-6 to TRBJ1-5, with 9 bases that match TRBD1. The junction had 6 bases not matched to a gene; V was cut back by 6 bases and J by 0 bases. CDR3 length: 16 amino acids. Germline V lookup: CDR1 MNHNY, CDR2 SVGAGI (reference sequence). Here the CDR3 reads CASSLGQGASNQPQHF. DNA of the CDR3: TGTGCCAGCAGCCTGGGACAGGGTGCTAGCAATCAGCCCCAGCATTTT.

J is TRBJ1-1 and V is TRBV4-3; 8 bases agree with TRBD1. CDR1 LGHNA and CDR2 YSLEER come from the germline V gene. The CDR3 sequence is 16 residues long. The J segment lost 1 base and the V segment lost 3 bases, leaving 7 bases of the junction unmatched. As DNA, the CDR3 is TGCGCCAGCAGCCAGGAATACGGACAGGGGAACACTGAAGCTTTCTTT. Its translation is CASSQEYGQGNTEAFF.

The chain employs TRBV5-4 and TRBJ2-1; 13 bases agree with TRBD2. CDR1 is SGHNT and CDR2 is YYREEE in the germline V gene (reference sequence). The CDR3 covers 16 residues. Unmatched junction bases numbered 6, after V lost 0 bases and J lost 9 bases. The CDR3 coding sequence is TGTGCCAGCAGCTTGGGCGGGACTAGCGGGATCGGTGAGCAGTTCTTC. Translating it yields CASSLGGTSGIGEQFF.

The chain is built from TRBV28 and TRBJ2-4, with a possible D match to TRBD2 (7 bases). The germline V gene encodes CDR1 MDHEN and CDR2 SYDVKM. This CDR3 region has 18 residues. V lost 4 bases and J lost 3, with 22 bases in between. The CDR3, as DNA: TGTGCCAGCAGTTCGCCCCCCCGGGGGGCAGTAGACAAAAACATTCAGTACTTC. Translated, it gives CASSSPPRGAVDKNIQYF. Combining the CDR3 with reference TRBV28 and TRBJ2-4 gives the whole variable domain DVKVTQSSRYLVKRTGEKVFLECVQDMDHENMFWYRQDPGLGLRLIYFSYDVKMKEKGDIPEGYSVSREKKERFSLILESASTNQTSMYLCASSSPPRGAVDKNIQYFGAGTRLSVL.